What follows describes a single T cell receptor beta chain. No antigen is known for it. The data were obtained in a study of cytomegalovirus exposure and HLA in healthy donors. Overall study context: According to later analysis, the same platform produced the 130 or so validation and several hundred first-cohort repertoires. Study-level points and caveats: Altogether, 164 TCR beta chains were recorded as cytomegalovirus-associated.

Here immunoSEQ multiplex PCR was the method, and the copy in TCRdb shows in-frame clones only, minus some. The table shows some 150,000 clones, with around 88% occurring only once. The sample taken for sequencing was PBMCs. The source of this sequence is a man between 18 and 35 years old in good health and CMV-seropositive.

The CDR3 here is CASSPSAPGTGLYGYTF. The CDR3 DNA reads TGTGCCAGCTCACCCTCAGCCCCCGGGACAGGGCTATATGGCTACACCTTC. J is TRBJ1-2 and V is TRBV18; 9 bases map to TRBD1. The V segment lost 3 bases and the J segment 5 bases; nucleotides outside the gene matches: 13. The CDR3 loop spans 17 amino acids. Germline V gene lookup returns CDR1 KGHSH and CDR2 LQKENI.